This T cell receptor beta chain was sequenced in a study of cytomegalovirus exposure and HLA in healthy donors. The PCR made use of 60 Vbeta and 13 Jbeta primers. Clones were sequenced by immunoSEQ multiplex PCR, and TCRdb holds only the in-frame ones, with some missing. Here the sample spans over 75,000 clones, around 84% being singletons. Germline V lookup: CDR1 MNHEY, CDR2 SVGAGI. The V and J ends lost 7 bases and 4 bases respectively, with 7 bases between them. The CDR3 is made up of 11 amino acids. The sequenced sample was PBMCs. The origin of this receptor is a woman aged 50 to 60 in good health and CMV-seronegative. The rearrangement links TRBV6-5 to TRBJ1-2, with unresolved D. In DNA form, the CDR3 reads TGTGCCAGCACGTCGGGCTATGGCTACACCTTC. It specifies CASTSGYGYTF.